The 10 T cell receptor beta chains listed next were all sequenced from one sample in a study of T cells after yellow fever vaccination. TCRdb re-analysed the 5' RACE reads in MiXCR, keeping a single row per CDR3 protein. The table lists 550,000 or so distinct CDR3 sequences, around 21% of them singletons. The sequencing used PBMCs, collected 15 days after the yellow fever booster vaccination. All receptors come from a man aged 30-40 years who received the YFV17D yellow fever vaccine.

This chain links TRBV5-8 with TRBJ2-7; the D gene is possibly TRBD2 (5 bases). The V gene lost 0 bases and the J gene lost 3 bases, with 16 bases spanning the gap. The CDR3 contains 16 residues. CDR1 and CDR2 from the germline V gene are SGHTS and YDEGEE. The CDR3 region is CASSLVRGRVGYEQYF. CDR3 coding DNA: TGTGCCAGCAGCTTGGTTCGGGGAAGAGTAGGCTACGAGCAGTACTTC. Variable domain in full (rest from reference TRBV5-8 and TRBJ2-7): EAGVTQSPTHLIKTRGQQATLRCSPISGHTSVYWYQQALGLGLQFLLWYDEGEERNRGNFPPRFSGRQFPNYSSELNVNALELEDSALYLCASSLVRGRVGYEQYFGPGTRLTVT.

The rearrangement uses TRBV20-1 and TRBJ2-3, with D uncertain. This CDR3 contains 14 residues. Germline CDR1 reads DFQATT; CDR2 reads SNEGSKA (reference sequence). The ends were cut back, 6 bases at V and 8 bases at J, with 21 bases in the middle. The CDR3 coding sequence is TGCAGTGCAGAGAGTCCGGGTCCACGGGCTACGCAGTATTTT. This codes for CSAESPGPRATQYF.

This clonotype has a handful of counts. The V call is TRBV10-3, the J call TRBJ2-3; 9 bases align to TRBD1. The CDR3 length is 16 residues. Germline values: CDR1 ENHRY, CDR2 SYGVKD. The V gene end was trimmed by 6 bases and the J gene end by 6 bases; junction bases not matched to a gene: 13. CDR3 sequence (DNA): TGTGCCATCAGAACCGGGACAGGGACGAGACGGGATACGCAGTATTTT. Protein sequence: CAIRTGTGTRRDTQYF.

This clonotype has only a few counts. The chain uses TRBV10-3 and TRBJ1-2; D might be TRBD1 (5 bases). V was pared by 7 bases and J by 3 bases, with 15 bases between. Germline CDR1 ENHRY, CDR2 SYGVKD. The CDR3 consists of 14 residues. The CDR3 coding sequence is TGTGCCATCAAGGAGGGACGGGGGGACTATGGCTACACCTTC. It specifies CAIKEGRGDYGYTF.

This clonotype was seen many times. The genes are TRBV12-3 or TRBV12-4 and TRBJ2-4; D may be TRBD1 (5 bases). The V gene lost 5 bases and the J gene lost 0 bases, with 11 bases spanning the gap. The CDR3 length is 15 residues. The chain's CDR3 is CASSARQLAKNIQYF. Written as DNA, the CDR3 is TGTGCCAGCAGTGCAAGACAGTTAGCCAAAAACATTCAGTACTTC.

This chain links TRBV6-5 with TRBJ2-7; TRBD2 agrees at 10 bases. Trimming cost V 5 bases and J 0 bases; bases outside gene matches: 4. The CDR3 has 15 residues. Germline assignment: CDR1 MNHEY and CDR2 SVGAGI. CDR3 coding DNA: TGTGCCAGCAGTACCCGACTAGCGGGCTCCTACGAGCAGTACTTC. Translated, it gives CASSTRLAGSYEQYF.

CDR3 residues: CASGLTGSNEQFF. The CDR3 coding sequence is TGTGCCAGCGGCTTGACAGGTTCCAATGAGCAGTTCTTC. J is TRBJ2-1 and V is TRBV27, with D perhaps matching TRBD1 (6 bases). Germline V gene sequence: CDR1 MNHEY, CDR2 SMNVEV (reference sequence). V was pared by 8 bases and J by 6 bases, with 14 bases between. The CDR3 is 13 residues long.

The chain recombines TRBV30 with TRBJ2-1; 8 nucleotides match TRBD2. CDR3 length: 13 amino acids. Germline V gives CDR1 GTSNPN, CDR2 SVGIG (reference sequence). The DNA of the CDR3 is TGTGCGAGGGGGAGCGGGAGTTACAATGAGCAGTTCTTC. Its translation: CARGSGSYNEQFF.

There are a few counts of this clonotype. The chain couples TRBV12-3 or TRBV12-4 to TRBJ1-1; TRBD1 agrees at 7 bases. CDR3 length equals 13 residues. Germline trimming cut 5 bases from V and 6 bases from J; bases unmatched to any gene: 6. The CDR3 bases are TGTGCCAGCAGTGAGACAGGGAGCGCTGAAGCTTTCTTT. Translation: CASSETGSAEAFF.

This clonotype has a handful of counts. The chain uses TRBV19 and TRBJ2-5; D uncertain. Germline lookup yields CDR1 LNHDA and CDR2 SQIVND (reference sequence). CDR3 length: 13 amino acids. With 5 bases removed from V and 9 bases from J, the gap between germline ends came to 16 bases. In DNA form, the CDR3 reads TGTGCCAGTAGTCCCCCAGGTTCGACGGCCCAGTACTTC. Encoded protein: CASSPPGSTAQYF.